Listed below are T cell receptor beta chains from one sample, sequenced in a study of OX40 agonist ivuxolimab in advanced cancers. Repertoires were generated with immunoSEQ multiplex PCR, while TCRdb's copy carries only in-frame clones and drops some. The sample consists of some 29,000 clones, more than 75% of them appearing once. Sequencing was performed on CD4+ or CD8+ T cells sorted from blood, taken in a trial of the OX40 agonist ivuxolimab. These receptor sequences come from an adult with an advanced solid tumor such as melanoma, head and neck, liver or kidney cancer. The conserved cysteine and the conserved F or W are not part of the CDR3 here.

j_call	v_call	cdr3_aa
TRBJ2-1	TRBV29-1	SVETQLTGNEQF
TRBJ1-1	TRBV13	ASSPGASNTEAF
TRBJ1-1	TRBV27	ASNLGEEAF
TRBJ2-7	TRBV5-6	ASSLEKGKDYEQY
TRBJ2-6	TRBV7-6	ASSLGTGASGANVLT
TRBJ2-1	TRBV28	ASSKWGGEQF
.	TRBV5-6	ASSTGFGYEQY
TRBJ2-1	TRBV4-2	ASSQDAPGTVGNEQF
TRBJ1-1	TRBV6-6	ASRDFEAF
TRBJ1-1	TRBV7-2	ASSAWTGSTEAF
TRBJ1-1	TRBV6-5	ASRPGVNTEAF
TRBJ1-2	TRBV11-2	ASSPGQGAFHGYT
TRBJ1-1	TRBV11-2	ASSLRFSTEAF
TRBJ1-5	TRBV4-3	ASSQEVGWQPQH
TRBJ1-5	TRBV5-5	ASSLQGAYQPQH
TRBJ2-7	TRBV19	ASSIGQGNFEQY